These T cell receptor beta chains were read from a single sample in a study of blood T cells in healthy people across ages. MiXCR, applied by TCRdb to the 5' RACE reads, yields one record per CDR3 protein. This sample carries about 1.4 million distinct CDR3 sequences, 55% to 75% of them seen once, and the ten largest clones take 6.5% to 8%. The specimen was blood. These receptors all stem from a man younger than 35 in good health. Both conserved end residues are part of each CDR3. Fields, in order: clone size, D gene, V gene, J gene, CDR3 protein, CDR3 DNA. The D gene is left open where the match is weak. The size entry is marked missing in some rows and otherwise reads once, few, many or a size class.

clone size: .
D gene: TRBD1
V gene: TRBV9
J gene: TRBJ2-7
CDR3 protein: CASSVGVGTAYYEQYF
CDR3 DNA: TGTGCCAGCAGCGTAGGGGTCGGGACAGCCTATTACGAGCAGTACTTC

clone size: few
D gene: TRBD1
V gene: TRBV29-1
J gene: TRBJ2-1
CDR3 protein: CSVEPRTGVNEQFF
CDR3 DNA: TGCAGCGTTGAACCCCGGACAGGGGTAAATGAGCAGTTCTTC

clone size: few
D gene: TRBD1
V gene: TRBV7-2
J gene: TRBJ2-1
CDR3 protein: CASSSGTGRVDEQFF
CDR3 DNA: TGTGCCAGCAGCTCCGGGACAGGGAGAGTCGATGAGCAGTTCTTC

clone size: .
D gene: TRBD2
V gene: TRBV12-3/TRBV12-4
J gene: TRBJ2-1
CDR3 protein: CASVGGGGAYEQFF
CDR3 DNA: TGTGCCAGCGTGGGGGGCGGGGGGGCATATGAGCAGTTCTTC

clone size: .
D gene: .
V gene: TRBV9
J gene: TRBJ2-6
CDR3 protein: CASSLGPHSGANVLTF
CDR3 DNA: TGTGCCAGCAGCTTGGGTCCACACTCTGGGGCCAACGTCCTGACTTTC

clone size: .
D gene: .
V gene: TRBV15
J gene: TRBJ2-7
CDR3 protein: CATSTPASYEQYF
CDR3 DNA: TGTGCCACCAGCACCCCGGCCTCCTACGAGCAGTACTTC

clone size: .
D gene: .
V gene: TRBV20-1
J gene: TRBJ2-1
CDR3 protein: CSARRGEQQFF
CDR3 DNA: TGCAGTGCAAGAAGGGGTGAACAGCAGTTCTTC

clone size: .
D gene: TRBD2
V gene: TRBV29-1
J gene: TRBJ2-1
CDR3 protein: CSAEGGGGTNEQFF
CDR3 DNA: TGCAGCGCGGAGGGTGGCGGGGGGACCAATGAGCAGTTCTTC

clone size: .
D gene: .
V gene: TRBV27
J gene: TRBJ2-3
CDR3 protein: CASSPRGQGIDTQYF
CDR3 DNA: TGTGCCAGCAGTCCCCGGGGCCAAGGGATAGATACGCAGTATTTT

clone size: .
D gene: .
V gene: TRBV30
J gene: TRBJ1-2
CDR3 protein: CAWTSTAYGYTF
CDR3 DNA: TGTGCCTGGACCTCGACAGCCTATGGCTACACCTTC

clone size: few
D gene: .
V gene: TRBV6-2/TRBV6-3
J gene: TRBJ2-5
CDR3 protein: CASSPKYDAVVETQYF
CDR3 DNA: TGTGCCAGCAGTCCCAAGTATGATGCGGTTGTAGAGACCCAGTACTTC

clone size: .
D gene: .
V gene: TRBV2
J gene: TRBJ2-1
CDR3 protein: CASKPVVSYNEQFF
CDR3 DNA: TGTGCCAGCAAGCCGGTGGTCTCCTACAATGAGCAGTTCTTC

clone size: .
D gene: .
V gene: TRBV21-1
J gene: TRBJ2-7
CDR3 protein: CASSKQAPGTSGREQYF
CDR3 DNA: TGTGCCAGCAGTAAACAAGCACCCGGGACTAGCGGGAGAGAGCAGTACTTC

clone size: few
D gene: TRBD1
V gene: TRBV5-1
J gene: TRBJ2-5
CDR3 protein: CASRRGQIREWLETQYF
CDR3 DNA: TGCGCCAGCAGACGGGGACAGATAAGGGAATGGTTGGAGACCCAGTACTTC

clone size: .
D gene: .
V gene: TRBV20-1
J gene: TRBJ1-2
CDR3 protein: CSARAGVISGYTF
CDR3 DNA: TGCAGTGCTAGAGCCGGGGTAATCAGCGGCTACACCTTC

clone size: .
D gene: .
V gene: TRBV14
J gene: TRBJ2-7
CDR3 protein: CASSQDTFRGNFDEQYF
CDR3 DNA: TGTGCCAGCAGCCAAGATACTTTCCGGGGTAATTTCGACGAGCAGTACTTC

clone size: few
D gene: .
V gene: TRBV4-1
J gene: TRBJ2-1
CDR3 protein: CASSRTGLLNEQFF
CDR3 DNA: TGCGCCAGCAGCCGAACGGGACTCCTAAATGAGCAGTTCTTC

clone size: .
D gene: .
V gene: TRBV21-1
J gene: TRBJ2-7
CDR3 protein: CASRKLVSYEQYF
CDR3 DNA: TGTGCCAGCAGAAAACTAGTATCCTACGAGCAGTACTTC

clone size: .
D gene: .
V gene: TRBV4-1
J gene: TRBJ1-1
CDR3 protein: CASSQVQGLNTEAFF
CDR3 DNA: TGTGCCAGCAGCCAAGTGCAGGGCCTGAACACTGAAGCTTTCTTT

clone size: .
D gene: TRBD2
V gene: TRBV4-2
J gene: TRBJ2-1
CDR3 protein: CASSRPGLNNEQFF
CDR3 DNA: TGTGCCAGCAGCCGCCCGGGACTAAACAATGAGCAGTTCTTC

clone size: few
D gene: .
V gene: TRBV28
J gene: TRBJ2-6
CDR3 protein: CASREGDSGANVLTF
CDR3 DNA: TGTGCCAGCAGGGAGGGAGATTCTGGGGCCAACGTCCTGACTTTC

clone size: .
D gene: .
V gene: TRBV2
J gene: TRBJ2-7
CDR3 protein: CASLAYEQYF
CDR3 DNA: TGTGCCAGCCTCGCCTACGAGCAGTACTTC

clone size: .
D gene: .
V gene: TRBV28
J gene: TRBJ2-5
CDR3 protein: CASSLPGTQIGETQYF
CDR3 DNA: TGTGCCAGCAGTTTACCCGGGACCCAGATCGGAGAGACCCAGTACTTC

clone size: .
D gene: TRBD2
V gene: TRBV7-6
J gene: TRBJ2-7
CDR3 protein: CASSFSGGLVNYEQYF
CDR3 DNA: TGTGCCAGCAGCTTTAGCGGGGGACTAGTAAATTACGAGCAGTACTTC

clone size: .
D gene: .
V gene: TRBV27
J gene: TRBJ2-1
CDR3 protein: CASSPRPLQFF
CDR3 DNA: TGTGCCAGCAGTCCACGCCCCTTGCAGTTCTTC

clone size: .
D gene: .
V gene: TRBV3-1
J gene: TRBJ2-7
CDR3 protein: CASSQEGTPSYEQYF
CDR3 DNA: TGTGCCAGCAGCCAAGAGGGGACACCTTCCTACGAGCAGTACTTC

clone size: few
D gene: TRBD1
V gene: TRBV4-1
J gene: TRBJ2-7
CDR3 protein: CASSQDATGGSYEQYF
CDR3 DNA: TGCGCCAGCAGCCAAGACGCAACAGGGGGCTCCTACGAGCAGTACTTC

clone size: .
D gene: TRBD1
V gene: TRBV7-2
J gene: TRBJ2-7
CDR3 protein: CASSSDRVTYERYF
CDR3 DNA: TGTGCCAGCAGCTCGGACAGGGTTACCTACGAGCGGTACTTC

clone size: .
D gene: .
V gene: TRBV2
J gene: TRBJ2-5
CDR3 protein: CASSVRFQETQYF
CDR3 DNA: TGTGCCAGCAGTGTGAGGTTCCAAGAGACCCAGTACTTC

clone size: .
D gene: .
V gene: TRBV5-6
J gene: TRBJ2-7
CDR3 protein: CTSSLLQGILQSYEQYF
CDR3 DNA: TGTACCAGCAGCTTGCTGCAGGGAATTCTCCAGAGCTACGAGCAGTACTTC

clone size: .
D gene: TRBD2
V gene: TRBV7-9
J gene: TRBJ2-1
CDR3 protein: CASSQPGLAGLGNEQFF
CDR3 DNA: TGTGCCAGCAGCCAACCGGGACTAGCGGGACTGGGCAATGAGCAGTTCTTC

clone size: .
D gene: .
V gene: TRBV6-2/TRBV6-3
J gene: TRBJ1-4
CDR3 protein: CASSYSNRGVIEEKLFF
CDR3 DNA: TGTGCCAGCAGTTACTCGAATCGCGGGGTGATAGAGGAAAAACTGTTTTTT

clone size: few
D gene: .
V gene: TRBV7-9
J gene: TRBJ2-3
CDR3 protein: CASSLPWIAAGGDTQYF
CDR3 DNA: TGTGCCAGCAGCTTACCTTGGATTGCGGCCGGGGGAGATACGCAGTATTTT

clone size: .
D gene: TRBD1
V gene: TRBV20-1
J gene: TRBJ2-7
CDR3 protein: CSAPQGAEQYF
CDR3 DNA: TGCAGTGCTCCGCAGGGGGCCGAGCAGTACTTC

clone size: few
D gene: .
V gene: TRBV4-1
J gene: TRBJ1-2
CDR3 protein: CASSQDFNNYGYTF
CDR3 DNA: TGCGCCAGCAGCCAAGATTTCAATAACTATGGCTACACCTTC

clone size: .
D gene: TRBD1
V gene: TRBV2
J gene: TRBJ2-1
CDR3 protein: CASSRQQGSYNEQFF
CDR3 DNA: TGTGCCAGCAGTCGCCAACAGGGGTCCTACAATGAGCAGTTCTTC

clone size: .
D gene: .
V gene: TRBV24-1
J gene: TRBJ2-3
CDR3 protein: CATSDLPGGTDTQYF
CDR3 DNA: TGTGCCACCAGTGATTTGCCCGGAGGCACAGATACGCAGTATTTT

clone size: .
D gene: .
V gene: TRBV20-1
J gene: TRBJ1-4
CDR3 protein: CSAREPGNEKLFF
CDR3 DNA: TGCAGTGCTAGAGAACCGGGTAATGAAAAACTGTTTTTT

clone size: .
D gene: TRBD2
V gene: TRBV4-2
J gene: TRBJ2-3
CDR3 protein: CASSEVAGGPTDTQYF
CDR3 DNA: TGTGCCAGCAGCGAAGTAGCGGGGGGGCCGACAGATACGCAGTATTTT

clone size: .
D gene: .
V gene: TRBV4-1
J gene: TRBJ2-1
CDR3 protein: CASSQLNLVSYNEQFF
CDR3 DNA: TGCGCCAGCAGCCAACTGAACTTGGTATCCTACAATGAGCAGTTCTTC

clone size: once
D gene: .
V gene: TRBV12-3/TRBV12-4
J gene: TRBJ2-3
CDR3 protein: CASTRRDSTDTQYF
CDR3 DNA: TGTGCCAGCACCCGCCGGGACTCGACTGATACGCAGTATTTT

clone size: few
D gene: TRBD2
V gene: TRBV7-9
J gene: TRBJ2-4
CDR3 protein: CASSSPGLAGLSAKNIQYF
CDR3 DNA: TGTGCCAGCAGCTCGCCGGGACTAGCGGGGTTGTCAGCCAAAAACATTCAGTACTTC

clone size: few
D gene: .
V gene: TRBV28
J gene: TRBJ2-1
CDR3 protein: CASSFWSNEQFF
CDR3 DNA: TGTGCCAGCAGTTTTTGGAGCAATGAGCAGTTCTTC

clone size: .
D gene: .
V gene: TRBV27
J gene: TRBJ2-2
CDR3 protein: CASSIVAAMTGELFF
CDR3 DNA: TGTGCCAGCAGTATAGTAGCAGCCATGACCGGGGAGCTGTTTTTT

clone size: once
D gene: .
V gene: TRBV9
J gene: TRBJ2-5
CDR3 protein: CASSVRAGRETQYF
CDR3 DNA: TGTGCCAGCAGCGTAAGGGCAGGACGGGAGACCCAGTACTTC